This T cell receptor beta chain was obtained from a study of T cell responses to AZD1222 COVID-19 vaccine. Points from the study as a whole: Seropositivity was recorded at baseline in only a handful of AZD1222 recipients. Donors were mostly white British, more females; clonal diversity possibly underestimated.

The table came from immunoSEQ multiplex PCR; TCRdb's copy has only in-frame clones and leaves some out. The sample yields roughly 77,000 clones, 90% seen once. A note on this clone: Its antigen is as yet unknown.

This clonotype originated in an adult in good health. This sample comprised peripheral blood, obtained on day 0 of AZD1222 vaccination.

DNA for the CDR3: TGTGCCAGCAGTCCGGACAGGGTGAATCAGCCCCAGCATTTT. This sequence encodes CASSPDRVNQPQHF. V and J are TRBV27 and TRBJ1-5; TRBD1 aligns across 8 bases. V gave up 5 bases and J gave up 4 bases; unmatched junction bases: 4. CDR1 is MNHEY, CDR2 SMNVEV, per germline (reference sequence). The CDR3 extends over 14 amino acids.